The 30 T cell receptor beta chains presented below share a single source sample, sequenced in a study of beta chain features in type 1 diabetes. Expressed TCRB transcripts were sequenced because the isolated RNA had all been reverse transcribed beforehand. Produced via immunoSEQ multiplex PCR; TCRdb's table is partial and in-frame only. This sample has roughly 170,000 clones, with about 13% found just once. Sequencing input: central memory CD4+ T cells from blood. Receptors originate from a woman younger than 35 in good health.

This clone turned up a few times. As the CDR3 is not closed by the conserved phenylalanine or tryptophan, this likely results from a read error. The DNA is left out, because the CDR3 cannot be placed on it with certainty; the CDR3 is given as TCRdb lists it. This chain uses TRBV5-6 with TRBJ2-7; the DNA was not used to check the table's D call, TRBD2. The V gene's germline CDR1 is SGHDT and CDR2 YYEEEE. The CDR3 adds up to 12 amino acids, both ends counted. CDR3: CASSSGGRSPLL.

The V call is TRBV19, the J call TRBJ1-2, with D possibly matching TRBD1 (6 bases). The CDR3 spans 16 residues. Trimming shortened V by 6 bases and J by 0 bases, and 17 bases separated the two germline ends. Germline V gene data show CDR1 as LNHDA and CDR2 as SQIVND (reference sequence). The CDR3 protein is CASRLQGPRANYGYTF. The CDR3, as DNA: TGTGCCAGTAGGTTACAGGGACCTCGAGCTAACTATGGCTACACCTTC.

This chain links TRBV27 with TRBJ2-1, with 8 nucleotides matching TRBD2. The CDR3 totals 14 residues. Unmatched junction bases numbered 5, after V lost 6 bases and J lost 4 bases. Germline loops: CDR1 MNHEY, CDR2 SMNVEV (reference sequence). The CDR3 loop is CASSWTSSYNEQFF. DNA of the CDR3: TGTGCCAGCAGCTGGACTAGCTCTTACAATGAGCAGTTCTTC.

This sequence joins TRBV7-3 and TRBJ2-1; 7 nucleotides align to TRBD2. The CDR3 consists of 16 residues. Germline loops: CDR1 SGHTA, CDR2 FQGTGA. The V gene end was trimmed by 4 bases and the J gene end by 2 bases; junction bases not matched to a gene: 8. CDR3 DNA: TGTGCCAGCAGCTCCCCTGTAGCGGGTGCCTACAATGAGCAGTTCTTC. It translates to CASSSPVAGAYNEQFF.

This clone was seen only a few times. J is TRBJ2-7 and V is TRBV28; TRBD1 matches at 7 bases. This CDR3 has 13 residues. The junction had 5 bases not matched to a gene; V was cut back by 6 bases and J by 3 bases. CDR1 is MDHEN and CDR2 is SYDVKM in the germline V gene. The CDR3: CASSPWTGYEQYF. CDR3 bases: TGTGCCAGCAGCCCTTGGACAGGCTACGAGCAGTACTTC.

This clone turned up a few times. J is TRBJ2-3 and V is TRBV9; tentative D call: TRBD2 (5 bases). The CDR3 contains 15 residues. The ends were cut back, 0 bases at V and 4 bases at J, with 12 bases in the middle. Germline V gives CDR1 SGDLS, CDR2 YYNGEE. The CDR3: CASSVVGAGADTQYF. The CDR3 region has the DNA TGTGCCAGCAGCGTAGTGGGAGCTGGGGCAGATACGCAGTATTTT.

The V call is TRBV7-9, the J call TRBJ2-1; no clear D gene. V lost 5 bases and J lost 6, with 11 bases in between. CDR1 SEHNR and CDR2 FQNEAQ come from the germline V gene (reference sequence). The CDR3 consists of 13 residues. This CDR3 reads CASSPELINEQFF. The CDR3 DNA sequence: TGTGCCAGCAGCCCCGAGCTCATCAATGAGCAGTTCTTC.

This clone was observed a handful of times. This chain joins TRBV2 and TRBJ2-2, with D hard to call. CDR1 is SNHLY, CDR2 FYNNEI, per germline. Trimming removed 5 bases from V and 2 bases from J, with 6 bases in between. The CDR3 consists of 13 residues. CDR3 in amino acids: CASSLLNTGELFF. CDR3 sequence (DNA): TGTGCCAGCAGTTTACTAAACACCGGGGAGCTGTTTTTT.

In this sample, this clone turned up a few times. The CDR3 is CASSLGPDNSYEQYF. The CDR3 nucleotides are TGTGCCAGCAGCTTAGGGCCGGATAACTCCTACGAGCAGTACTTC. The rearrangement links TRBV7-3 to TRBJ2-7; D not resolved. Germline V gene sequence: CDR1 SGHTA, CDR2 FQGTGA. This CDR3 has 15 amino acids. Trimming stripped 2 bases from V and 0 bases from J, with 11 bases between.

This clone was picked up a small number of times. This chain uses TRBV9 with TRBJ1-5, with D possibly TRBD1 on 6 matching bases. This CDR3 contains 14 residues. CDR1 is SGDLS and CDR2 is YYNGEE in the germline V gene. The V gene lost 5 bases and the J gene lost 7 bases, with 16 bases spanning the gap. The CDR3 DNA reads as TGTGCCAGCAGTCCCGGACAGACCCCCCAGCCCCAGCATTTT. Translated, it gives CASSPGQTPQPQHF. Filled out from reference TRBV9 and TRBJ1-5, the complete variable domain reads DSGVTQTPKHLITATGQRVTLRCSPRSGDLSVYWYQQSLDQGLQFLIQYYNGEERAKGNILERFSAQQFPDLHSELNLSSLELGDSALYFCASSPGQTPQPQHFGDGTRLSIL.

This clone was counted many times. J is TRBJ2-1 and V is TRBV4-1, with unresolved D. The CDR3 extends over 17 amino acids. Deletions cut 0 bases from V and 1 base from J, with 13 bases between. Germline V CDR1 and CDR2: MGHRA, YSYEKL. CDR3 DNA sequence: TGCGCCAGCAGCCAAGAACGTCGGCAGGCGTCCTACAATGAGCAGTTCTTC. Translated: CASSQERRQASYNEQFF.

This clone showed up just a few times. CDR3 in DNA: TGCACCAGCAGCCAAGTCGTAAGCGGGAGAACCTACGAGCAGTACTTC. Amino acid sequence: CTSSQVVSGRTYEQYF. The chain uses TRBV1 and TRBJ2-7; the table calls TRBD2, which could not be checked here. TRBV1 is reported as a pseudogene. This CDR3 contains 16 residues.

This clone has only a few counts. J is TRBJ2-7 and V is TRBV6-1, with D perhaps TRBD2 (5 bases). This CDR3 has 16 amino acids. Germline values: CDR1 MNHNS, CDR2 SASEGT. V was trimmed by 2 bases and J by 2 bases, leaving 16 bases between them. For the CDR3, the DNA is TGTGCCAGCAGTGAATATACCGCGGGCGGAACCTACGAGCAGTACTTC. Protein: CASSEYTAGGTYEQYF.

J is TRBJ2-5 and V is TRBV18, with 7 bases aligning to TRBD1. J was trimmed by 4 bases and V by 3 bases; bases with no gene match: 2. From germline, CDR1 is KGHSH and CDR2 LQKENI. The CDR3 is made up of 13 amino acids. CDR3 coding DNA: TGTGCCAGCTCACCGGGGACAGCAGAGACCCAGTACTTC. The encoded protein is CASSPGTAETQYF.

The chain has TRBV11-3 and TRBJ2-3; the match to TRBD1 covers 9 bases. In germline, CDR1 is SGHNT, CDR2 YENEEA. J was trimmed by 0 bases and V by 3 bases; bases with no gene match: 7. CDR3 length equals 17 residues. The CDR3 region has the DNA TGTGCCAGCAGCTTCGGGACAGGGACCTCTAGCACAGATACGCAGTATTTT. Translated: CASSFGTGTSSTDTQYF.

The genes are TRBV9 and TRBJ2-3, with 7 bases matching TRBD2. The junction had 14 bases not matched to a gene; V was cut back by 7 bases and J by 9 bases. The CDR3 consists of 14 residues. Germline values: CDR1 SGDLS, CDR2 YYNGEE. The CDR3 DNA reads TGTGCCAGCGTCCCACTAGCGTCGTTCGGGACGCAGTATTTT. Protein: CASVPLASFGTQYF.

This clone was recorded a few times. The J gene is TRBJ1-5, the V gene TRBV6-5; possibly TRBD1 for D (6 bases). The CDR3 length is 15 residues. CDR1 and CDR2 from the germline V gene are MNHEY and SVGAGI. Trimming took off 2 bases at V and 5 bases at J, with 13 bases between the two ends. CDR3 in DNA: TGTGCCAGCAGTTACCGGGGGGCGCGCGATCAGCCCCAGCATTTT. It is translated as CASSYRGARDQPQHF.

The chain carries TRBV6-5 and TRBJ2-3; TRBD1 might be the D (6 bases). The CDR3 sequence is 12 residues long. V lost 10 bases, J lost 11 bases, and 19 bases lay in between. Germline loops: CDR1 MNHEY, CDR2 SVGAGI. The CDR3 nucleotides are TGTGCCACCAGACCAGGGGACCGTGTGCAGTATTTT. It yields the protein CATRPGDRVQYF.

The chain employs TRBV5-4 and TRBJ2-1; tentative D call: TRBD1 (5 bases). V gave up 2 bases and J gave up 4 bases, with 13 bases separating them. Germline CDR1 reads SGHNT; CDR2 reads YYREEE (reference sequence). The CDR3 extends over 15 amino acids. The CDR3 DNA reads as TGTGCCAGCAGCTTAGTTGGTGCAGGGTACAATGAGCAGTTCTTC. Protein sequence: CASSLVGAGYNEQFF.

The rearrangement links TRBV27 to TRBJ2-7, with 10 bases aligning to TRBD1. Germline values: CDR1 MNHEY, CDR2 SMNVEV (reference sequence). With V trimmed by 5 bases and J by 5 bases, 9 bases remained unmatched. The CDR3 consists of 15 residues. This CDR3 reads CASSPLDRGEHEQYF. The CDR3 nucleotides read TGTGCCAGCAGTCCCTTGGACAGGGGGGAACACGAGCAGTACTTC.

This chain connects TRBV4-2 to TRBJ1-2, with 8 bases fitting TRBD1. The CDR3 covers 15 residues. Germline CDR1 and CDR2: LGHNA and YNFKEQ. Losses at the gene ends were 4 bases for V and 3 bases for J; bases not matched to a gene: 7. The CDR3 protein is CASSPSGQVYYGYTF. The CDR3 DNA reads TGTGCCAGCAGCCCTTCGGGACAGGTATACTATGGCTACACCTTC.

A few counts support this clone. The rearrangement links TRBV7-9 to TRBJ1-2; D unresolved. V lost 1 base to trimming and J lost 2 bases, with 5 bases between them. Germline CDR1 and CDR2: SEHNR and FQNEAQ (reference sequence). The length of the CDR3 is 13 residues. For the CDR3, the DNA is TGTGCCAGCAGCTTAGACAGCAACTATGGCTACACCTTC. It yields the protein CASSLDSNYGYTF.

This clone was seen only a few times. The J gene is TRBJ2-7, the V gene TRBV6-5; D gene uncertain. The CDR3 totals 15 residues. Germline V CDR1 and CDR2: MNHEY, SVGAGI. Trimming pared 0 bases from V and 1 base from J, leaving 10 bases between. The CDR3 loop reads CASSYSTSASYEQYF. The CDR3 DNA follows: TGTGCCAGCAGTTACTCTACAAGTGCTTCCTACGAGCAGTACTTC.

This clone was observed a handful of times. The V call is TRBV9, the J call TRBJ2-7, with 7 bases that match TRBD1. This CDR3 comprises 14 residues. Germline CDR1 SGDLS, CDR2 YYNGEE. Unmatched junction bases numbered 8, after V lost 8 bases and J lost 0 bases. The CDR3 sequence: CASTRDSNSYEQYF. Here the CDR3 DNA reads TGTGCCAGTACCCGGGACAGCAACTCCTACGAGCAGTACTTC.

The CDR3: CASSPHGAPEQYF. CDR3 DNA sequence: TGTGCCAGCAGCCCTCATGGGGCCCCCGAGCAGTACTTC. The chain combines TRBV27 with TRBJ2-7, with a possible D match to TRBD1 (5 bases). The ends were cut back, 6 bases at V and 6 bases at J, with 15 bases in the middle. The CDR3 covers 13 residues. The germline V gene encodes CDR1 MNHEY and CDR2 SMNVEV (reference sequence).

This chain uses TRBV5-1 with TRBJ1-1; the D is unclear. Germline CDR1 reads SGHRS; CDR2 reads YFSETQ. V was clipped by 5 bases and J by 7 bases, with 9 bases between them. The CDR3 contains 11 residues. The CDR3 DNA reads TGCGCCAGCAGTACCGAGGTTGAAGCTTTCTTT. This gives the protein CASSTEVEAFF. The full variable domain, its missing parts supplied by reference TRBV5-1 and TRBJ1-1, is KAGVTQTPRYLIKTRGQQVTLSCSPISGHRSVSWYQQTPGQGLQFLFEYFSETQRNKGNFPGRFSGRQFSNSRSEMNVSTLELGDSALYLCASSTEVEAFFGQGTRLTVV.

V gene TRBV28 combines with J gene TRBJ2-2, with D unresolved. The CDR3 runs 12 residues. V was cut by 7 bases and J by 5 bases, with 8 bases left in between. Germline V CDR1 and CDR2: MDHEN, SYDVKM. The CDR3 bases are TGTGCCAGCAAGAGCCTAACCGGGGAGCTGTTTTTT. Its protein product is CASKSLTGELFF. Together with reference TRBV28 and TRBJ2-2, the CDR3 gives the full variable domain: DVKVTQSSRYLVKRTGEKVFLECVQDMDHENMFWYRQDPGLGLRLIYFSYDVKMKEKGDIPEGYSVSREKKERFSLILESASTNQTSMYLCASKSLTGELFFGEGSRLTVL.

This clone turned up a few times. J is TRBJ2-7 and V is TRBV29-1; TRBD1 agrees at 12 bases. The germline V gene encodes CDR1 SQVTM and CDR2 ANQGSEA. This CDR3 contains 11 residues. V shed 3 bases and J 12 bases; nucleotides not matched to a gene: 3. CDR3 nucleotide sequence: TGCAGCGTTGATGGGACAGGGGGCGTGTACTTC. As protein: CSVDGTGGVYF.

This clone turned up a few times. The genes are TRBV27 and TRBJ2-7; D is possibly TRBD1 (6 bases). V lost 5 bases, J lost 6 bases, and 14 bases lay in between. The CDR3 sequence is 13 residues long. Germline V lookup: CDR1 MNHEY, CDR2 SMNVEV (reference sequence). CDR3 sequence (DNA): TGTGCCAGCAGTATGGACAGAGTAACCGAGCAGTACTTC. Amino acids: CASSMDRVTEQYF.

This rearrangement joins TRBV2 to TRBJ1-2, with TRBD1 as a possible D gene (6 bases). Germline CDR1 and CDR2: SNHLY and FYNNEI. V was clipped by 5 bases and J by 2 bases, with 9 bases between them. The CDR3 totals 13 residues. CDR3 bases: TGTGCCAGCAGTCCCGACAGGAACTATGGCTACACCTTC. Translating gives CASSPDRNYGYTF.